This entry lists 20 T cell receptor beta chains sequenced from one sample in a study of somatic mutations in cytotoxic T cells in rheumatoid arthritis. Only in-frame clones appear in the TCRdb table, and some are missing; sequencing was by immunoSEQ multiplex PCR. Found here are approximately 30,000 clones, approximately 78% of them singletons; the top ten hold about 7.7%. Material for sequencing was CD8+ T cells sorted from blood. The receptors derive from an adult with rheumatoid arthritis.

The CDR3, as DNA: TGTGCCAGCAGATATGGACAGGTGGACTATGGCTACACCTTC. As protein: CASRYGQVDYGYTF. The V and J genes are TRBV6-5 and TRBJ1-2, with 7 bases lining up with TRBD1. The CDR3 is 14 amino acids. V dropped 6 bases and J dropped 3; count of bases not matched to a gene: 7. Looked up from germline, CDR1 is MNHEY and CDR2 is SVGAGI.

This chain links TRBV27 with TRBJ1-2, with 11 bases identical to TRBD1. V shed 5 bases, J shed 6 bases, and the junction held 8 bases outside the gene matches. The germline CDR1 and CDR2 sequences are MNHEY and SMNVEV (reference sequence). There are 15 residues in the CDR3. CDR3 region: CASSPGTGGWNGYTF. CDR3 nucleotide sequence: TGTGCCAGCAGTCCCGGGACAGGGGGGTGGAATGGCTACACCTTC.

The chain has TRBV7-6 and TRBJ1-3; 7 bases map to TRBD1. Germline values: CDR1 SGHVS, CDR2 FNYEAQ. The V segment lost 2 bases and the J segment 0 bases; nucleotides outside the gene matches: 4. CDR3 length equals 16 residues. This CDR3 reads CASSLTRQGSGNTIYF. As DNA, the CDR3 is TGTGCCAGCAGCTTAACTCGACAGGGCTCTGGAAACACCATATATTTT.

The chain employs TRBV6-1 and TRBJ1-3; D may be TRBD1 (6 bases). Germline V lookup: CDR1 MNHNS, CDR2 SASEGT. This CDR3 region has 14 residues. V lost 4 bases and J lost 1, with 8 bases in between. The CDR3 bases are TGTGCCAGCAGTGCGAGGGGGTCTGGAAACACCATATATTTT. Amino acids: CASSARGSGNTIYF.

V and J are TRBV28 and TRBJ2-7; 14 nucleotides align to TRBD2. CDR1 and CDR2 from the germline V gene are MDHEN and SYDVKM. Germline trimming cut 8 bases from V and 3 bases from J; bases unmatched to any gene: 9. There are 16 residues in the CDR3. This CDR3 is CASRRLAGGRFYEQYF. CDR3 bases: TGTGCCAGCCGAAGACTAGCGGGGGGGAGGTTCTACGAGCAGTACTTC.

The chain couples TRBV4-2 to TRBJ2-1; TRBD2 matches 11 bases. Germline loops: CDR1 LGHNA, CDR2 YNFKEQ. The CDR3 runs 16 residues. V trimming: 0 bases; J trimming: 3 bases; junction bases outside the gene matches: 1. The CDR3 protein is CASSQDGTSGYNEQFF. CDR3 DNA: TGTGCCAGCAGCCAAGATGGGACTAGCGGCTACAATGAGCAGTTCTTC.

CDR3 amino acids: CASSVGGLPGGGYTF. In DNA, the CDR3 is TGTGCCAGCAGCGTAGGGGGCCTCCCGGGGGGTGGCTACACCTTC. This sequence joins TRBV9 and TRBJ1-2, with D tentatively TRBD1 (5 bases). Between the trimmed V and J ends, which lost 0 bases and 7 bases, there was a span of 16 bases. The CDR3 length is 15 residues. Germline lookup yields CDR1 SGDLS and CDR2 YYNGEE.

This clone was seen a few times. J is TRBJ1-2 and V is TRBV5-1; TRBD1 matches at 7 bases. CDR1 is SGHRS and CDR2 is YFSETQ in the germline V gene. J was trimmed by 4 bases and V by 4 bases; bases with no gene match: 13. CDR3 length: 16 amino acids. For the CDR3, the DNA is TGCGCCAGCAGCCTCACAACAGAGGGACAGTTCTATGGCTACACCTTC. It translates to CASSLTTEGQFYGYTF.

This chain joins TRBV13 and TRBJ1-1, with D unclear. This CDR3 comprises 11 residues. Trimming stripped 10 bases from V and 5 bases from J, with 11 bases between. Germline loops: CDR1 PRHDT, CDR2 FYEKMQ (reference sequence). The CDR3 DNA reads as TGTGCCAACGAGGGAACGACTGAAGCTTTCTTT. This codes for CANEGTTEAFF. Full variable domain (rest looked up from reference TRBV13 and TRBJ1-1): AAGVIQSPRHLIKEKRETATLKCYPIPRHDTVYWYQQGPGQDPQFLISFYEKMQSDKGSIPDRFSAQQFSDYHSELNMSSLELGDSALYFCANEGTTEAFFGQGTRLTVV.

This clone appeared a few times. Other DNA sequences of this sample code for an identical CDR3. As DNA, the CDR3 is TGCGCCAGCAGTGAGTCCTGGGGGCCATACGAGCAGTACTTC. Amino acid sequence: CASSESWGPYEQYF. This chain links TRBV10-2 with TRBJ2-7, with D possibly matching TRBD1 (6 bases). There are 14 residues in the CDR3. Trimming took off 0 bases at V and 4 bases at J, with 10 bases between the two ends. Germline assignment: CDR1 WSHSY and CDR2 SAAADI.

This chain links TRBV4-1 with TRBJ1-3; D ambiguous. The germline gives CDR1 MGHRA, CDR2 YSYEKL. The CDR3 is made up of 15 amino acids. The ends were cut back, 0 bases at V and 7 bases at J, with 13 bases in the middle. The CDR3 loop reads CASSQDPVRVNTIYF. The CDR3 region has the DNA TGCGCCAGCAGCCAAGACCCCGTAAGGGTTAACACCATATATTTT.

The chain carries TRBV9 and TRBJ1-2; D possibly corresponds to TRBD1 (6 bases). The germline V gene has CDR1 SGDLS and CDR2 YYNGEE. This CDR3 region has 14 residues. V lost 6 bases to trimming and J lost 1 base, with 13 bases between them. The CDR3 loop reads CASNLGGNNYGYTF. The CDR3 DNA sequence: TGTGCCAGCAACCTAGGGGGGAATAACTATGGCTACACCTTC.

The chain couples TRBV15 to TRBJ1-1; D uncertain. The CDR3 contains 14 residues. V lost 0 bases and J 7 bases, leaving 12 bases between the germline ends. Germline values: CDR1 LNHNV, CDR2 YYDKDF (reference sequence). This CDR3 reads CATSRDRELFEAFF. DNA for the CDR3: TGTGCCACCAGCAGAGATCGCGAATTGTTTGAAGCTTTCTTT.

The genes are TRBV29-1 and TRBJ2-7, with a tentative D call TRBD1 (6 bases). This CDR3 has 13 residues. The germline CDR1 and CDR2 sequences are SQVTM and ANQGSEA. The V end lost 4 bases, the J end lost 0 bases, and 10 bases lay between the germline ends. The CDR3 loop reads CSVARQDSYEQYF. The DNA for the CDR3 is TGCAGCGTTGCTAGACAGGACTCCTACGAGCAGTACTTC.

This rearrangement joins TRBV30 to TRBJ2-1, with D possibly TRBD2 on 5 matching bases. This CDR3 is 12 amino acids long. V was trimmed by 4 bases and J by 10 bases, leaving 14 bases between them. CDR1 GTSNPN and CDR2 SVGIG come from the germline V gene (reference sequence). CDR3 in amino acids: CAWNREEVEQFF. The CDR3 bases are TGTGCCTGGAACCGGGAAGAGGTAGAGCAGTTCTTC.

J is TRBJ2-1 and V is TRBV30; 7 bases align to TRBD1. The CDR3 length is 13 residues. Germline V lookup: CDR1 GTSNPN, CDR2 SVGIG (reference sequence). With V trimmed by 3 bases and J by 13 bases, 12 bases remained unmatched. This chain's CDR3 is CAWSVPPPGGQFF. The CDR3 DNA follows: TGTGCCTGGAGCGTACCCCCGCCAGGGGGACAGTTCTTC.

The genes are TRBV27 and TRBJ2-5; 9 bases are a match to TRBD2. The ends lost 5 bases at V and 4 bases at J; junction bases unmatched: 11. Germline CDR1 MNHEY, CDR2 SMNVEV (reference sequence). CDR3 length: 16 amino acids. The CDR3 DNA reads as TGTGCCAGCAGTCCAGTAGGCGGGGGGGCCAGAGAGACCCAGTACTTC. Its protein is CASSPVGGGARETQYF.

The chain combines TRBV9 with TRBJ2-7, with D possibly being TRBD1 (6 bases). The ends were cut back, 3 bases at V and 4 bases at J, with 17 bases in the middle. This CDR3 comprises 15 residues. CDR1 SGDLS and CDR2 YYNGEE come from the germline V gene. DNA of the CDR3: TGTGCCAGCAGCGCGGGACCAACAGGGTCATACGAGCAGTACTTC. Translation gives CASSAGPTGSYEQYF.

The chain combines TRBV18 with TRBJ2-7; unclear D gene. The ends were cut back, 2 bases at V and 4 bases at J, with 18 bases in the middle. The CDR3 loop spans 16 amino acids. Germline CDR1 and CDR2: KGHSH and LQKENI. CDR3 sequence reads: CASSPRPGVVGYEQYF. The CDR3 region has the DNA TGTGCCAGCTCACCAAGGCCGGGCGTAGTGGGTTACGAGCAGTACTTC. Full variable domain (remainder filled in from reference TRBV18 and TRBJ2-7): NAGVMQNPRHLVRRRGQEARLRCSPMKGHSHVYWYRQLPEEGLKFMVYLQKENIIDESGMPKERFSAEFPKEGPSILRIQQVVRGDSAAYFCASSPRPGVVGYEQYFGPGTRLTVT.

J is TRBJ1-6 and V is TRBV6-4, with 10 bases matching TRBD1. The CDR3 has 15 amino acids. With V trimmed by 0 bases and J by 7 bases, 0 bases remained unmatched. Germline V CDR1 and CDR2: MRHNA, SNTAGT. CDR3 sequence reads: CASSDSTGGNSPLHF. The CDR3 nucleotides read TGTGCCAGCAGTGACTCGACAGGGGGCAATTCACCCCTCCACTTT.